These 27 T cell receptor beta chains originate from one sample sequenced in a study of Graves' ophthalmopathy and Graves' hyperthyroidism. RNA served as the template for amplifying TCR beta CDR3 regions. HTBI-primed RT-PCR formed the first round, and a multiplex PCR formed the second. TCRdb passed the multiplex PCR reads through MiXCR, listing each CDR3 protein once. The table has 350,000 to 400,000 distinct CDR3 sequences, around 20% seen once. The sequencing sample was made of peripheral blood. All receptors come from a woman between 18 and 29 years old with Graves' ophthalmopathy.

This clonotype was seen ten or more times. The chain uses TRBV6-5 and TRBJ2-7; 11 nucleotides match TRBD1. CDR3 size: 15 residues. After removal of 5 bases from V and 9 bases from J, the junction contained 12 bases not matched to a gene. CDR1 is MNHEY, CDR2 SVGAGI, per germline. The CDR3 DNA reads TGTGCCAGCAGTCCCCCGGACAGGGGGCTTCAGTGGCAGTACTTC. It codes for CASSPPDRGLQWQYF.

This clonotype was recorded at least ten times. The chain links TRBV12-5 to TRBJ1-1; a weak D match, TRBD1 (5 bases). The germline gives CDR1 LGHNT, CDR2 FRNRAP. Trimming stripped 3 bases from V and 8 bases from J, with 10 bases between. The CDR3 covers 12 residues. The CDR3 region has the DNA TGTGCTAGTGGTTTAGGACAAGGAGAAGCTTTCTTT. It specifies CASGLGQGEAFF.

The table lists this clonotype with many counts. This chain connects TRBV20-1 to TRBJ1-1, with 8 nucleotides matching TRBD1. V lost 0 bases and J lost 1; bases outside the gene matches: 4. This CDR3 has 15 amino acids. Germline V CDR1 and CDR2: DFQATT, SNEGSKA (reference sequence). The CDR3 is CSARDRTGTNTEAFF. The CDR3 coding sequence is TGCAGTGCTAGAGATCGGACAGGGACGAACACTGAAGCTTTCTTT.

The V call is TRBV6-1, the J call TRBJ2-5; maybe TRBD1 (6 bases). The CDR3 runs 15 residues. The V end was cut by 7 bases, the J end by 2 bases, with 17 bases between. The germline CDR1 and CDR2 sequences are MNHNS and SASEGT. CDR3 region: CASNPTGGRQETQYF. CDR3 nucleotide sequence: TGTGCCAGCAACCCGACAGGCGGAAGACAAGAGACCCAGTACTTC.

This clonotype was observed at least ten times. The chain joins TRBV28 to TRBJ1-3; D gene unclear. The CDR3 is 12 amino acids. Per germline, CDR1 MDHEN and CDR2 SYDVKM. With 3 bases removed from V and 3 bases from J, the gap between germline ends came to 3 bases. DNA of the CDR3: TGTGCCAGCAGTTTCGGTGGAAACACCATATATTTT. It specifies CASSFGGNTIYF.

This clonotype was seen at least ten times. This chain connects TRBV14 to TRBJ2-4; D is ambiguous. Trimming removed 0 bases from V and 9 bases from J, with 9 bases in between. CDR1 SGHDN and CDR2 FVKESK come from the germline V gene. The CDR3 runs 13 residues. This CDR3 reads CASSQDVSGIQYF. CDR3 nucleotides: TGTGCCAGCAGCCAAGACGTCAGTGGCATTCAGTACTTC.

This clonotype was found many times. The rearrangement links TRBV6-1 to TRBJ1-2; TRBD1 aligns across 9 bases. Trimming at V came to 5 bases and at J to 7 bases, leaving 5 bases not matched to a gene. This CDR3 spans 13 amino acids. The germline CDR1 and CDR2 sequences are MNHNS and SASEGT. The CDR3 nucleotides read TGTGCCAGCAGTCCTGGGACAGGGAGTGGCTACACCTTC. Translated: CASSPGTGSGYTF.

This clonotype was recorded many times. The chain couples TRBV11-3 to TRBJ2-5, with 12 nucleotides matching TRBD2. Germline lookup yields CDR1 SGHNT and CDR2 YENEEA. The CDR3 length is 15 residues. Trimming at V came to 3 bases and at J to 4 bases, leaving 3 bases not matched to a gene. CDR3 sequence (DNA): TGTGCCAGCAGCTTGACTAGCGGGAGTGTAGAGACCCAGTACTTC. It is translated as CASSLTSGSVETQYF.

This clonotype occurred many times. The rearrangement joins TRBV7-2 to TRBJ2-5, with TRBD1 matching over 7 bases. V trimming: 0 bases; J trimming: 5 bases; junction bases outside the gene matches: 0. Looked up from germline, CDR1 is SGHTA and CDR2 is FQGNSA. CDR3 length equals 13 residues. The CDR3 coding sequence is TGTGCCAGCAGCTTAGCCAGGGGGGAGACCCAGTACTTC. This sequence encodes CASSLARGETQYF.

This clonotype was counted at least ten times. V usage is TRBV18 and J usage is TRBJ1-6; D is perhaps TRBD1 (6 bases). Germline assignment: CDR1 KGHSH and CDR2 LQKENI. This CDR3 has 13 amino acids. Trimming stripped 6 bases from V and 8 bases from J, with 11 bases between. The CDR3 coding sequence is TGTGCCAGCTCGACCAACAGGGATTCACCCCTCCACTTT. Its protein is CASSTNRDSPLHF.

This clonotype was recorded many times. The rearrangement joins TRBV20-1 to TRBJ2-4; perhaps TRBD1 as D (6 bases). The CDR3 spans 11 residues. CDR1 and CDR2 from the germline V gene are DFQATT and SNEGSKA (reference sequence). CDR3 sequence reads: CSCYHRDIQYF. In DNA, the CDR3 is TGCAGCTGTTACCACAGGGACATTCAGTACTTC.

This clonotype was found many times. The chain uses TRBV12-3 or TRBV12-4 and TRBJ2-2; perhaps TRBD2 as D (5 bases). V was clipped by 5 bases and J by 8 bases, with 6 bases between them. The CDR3 is 11 residues long. The CDR3 DNA reads as TGTGCCAGCAGTCCGGGAGGGGAGCTGTTTTTT. Amino acid sequence: CASSPGGELFF.

This clonotype was counted many times. V and J are TRBV7-9 and TRBJ1-3; no definite D call. Trimming shortened V by 5 bases and J by 7 bases, and 3 bases separated the two germline ends. The CDR3 is 10 residues long. Germline CDR1 reads SEHNR; CDR2 reads FQNEAQ (reference sequence). The CDR3: CASSPNTIYF. Here the CDR3 DNA reads TGTGCCAGCAGCCCCAACACCATATATTTT.

Ten or more counts support this clonotype. The rearrangement links TRBV6-5 to TRBJ1-5, with a weak D call TRBD1 (6 bases). CDR3 length: 15 amino acids. CDR1 and CDR2 (germline): MNHEY, SVGAGI. Trimming cost V 4 bases and J 7 bases, with 17 bases left between them. This CDR3 is CASSLYPQGVQPQHF. The CDR3 bases are TGTGCCAGCAGTTTATACCCACAGGGTGTGCAGCCCCAGCATTTT.

This clonotype came up many times. This sequence joins TRBV15 and TRBJ2-5; D is tentatively TRBD1 or TRBD2 (5 bases each). Trimming pared 8 bases from V and 5 bases from J, leaving 15 bases between. There are 13 residues in the CDR3. From germline, CDR1 is LNHNV and CDR2 YYDKDF (reference sequence). The CDR3: CATEGTRWETQYF. The DNA for the CDR3 is TGTGCCACCGAGGGGACGCGATGGGAGACCCAGTACTTC. Supplemented by reference TRBV15 and TRBJ2-5, the full variable domain reads DAMVIQNPRYQVTQFGKPVTLSCSQTLNHNVMYWYQQKSSQAPKLLFHYYDKDFNNEADTPDNFQSRRPNTSFCFLDIRSPGLGDTAMYLCATEGTRWETQYFGPGTRLLVL.

This clonotype has at least ten counts. The J gene is TRBJ2-2, the V gene TRBV12-3 or TRBV12-4, with D unclear. V was pared by 5 bases and J by 4 bases, with 8 bases between. There are 13 residues in the CDR3. The CDR3 bases are TGTGCCAGCAGTGCCTACACCACCGGGGAGCTGTTTTTT. Its protein product is CASSAYTTGELFF.

This clonotype was counted at least ten times. The chain combines TRBV6-5 with TRBJ1-1, with 10 bases lining up with TRBD1. With V trimmed by 0 bases and J by 6 bases, 4 bases remained unmatched. The CDR3 is 15 amino acids. Germline V lookup: CDR1 MNHEY, CDR2 SVGAGI. CDR3 protein: CASSYSGQGSPEAFF. CDR3 bases: TGTGCCAGCAGTTACTCGGGACAGGGGTCCCCTGAAGCTTTCTTT.

The CDR3 here is CASSPSTDGNQPQHF. For the CDR3, the DNA is TGTGCCAGCAGCCCCTCGACAGACGGCAATCAGCCCCAGCATTTT. The J gene is TRBJ1-5, the V gene TRBV7-2; perhaps TRBD1 as D (5 bases). CDR1 and CDR2 from the germline V gene are SGHTA and FQGNSA. Trimming removed 5 bases from V and 2 bases from J, with 13 bases in between. The CDR3 spans 15 residues.

This clonotype occurred many times. The junction differs from germline at one of its ends, possibly a read error. J is TRBJ1-2 and V is TRBV20-1; D gene ambiguous. This CDR3 contains 13 residues. Germline CDR1 and CDR2: DFQATT and SNEGSKA (reference sequence). CDR3 bases: TGCAGTGCTAGAGTGTCAGCTAAGTATGGCTACACCTTC. Translated, it gives CSARVSAKYGYTF.

This clonotype was picked up many times. A read error may account for a junction end that differs from germline. The rearrangement joins TRBV7-7 to TRBJ2-7; 7 nucleotides line up with TRBD2. Germline values: CDR1 SSHAT, CDR2 FNYEAQ (reference sequence). CDR3 length equals 18 residues. The CDR3 protein is CASSLAVSSGTYSYEQYF. The CDR3 coding sequence is TGTGCTAGCAGCTTAGCGGTATCCAGCGGGACCTACTCCTACGAGCAGTACTTC.

This clonotype was counted at least ten times. The V call is TRBV7-8, the J call TRBJ2-5; 10 nucleotides agree with TRBD2. Germline-derived CDR1 and CDR2 are SGHVS and FQNEAQ. The CDR3 consists of 20 residues. V lost 4 bases, J lost 1 base, and 18 bases stayed unmatched. CDR3 in DNA: TGTGCCAGCAGCTCACTCCGATTACTACAGCGGGAGGGCCTCCAAGAGACCCAGTACTTC. It is translated as CASSSLRLLQREGLQETQYF. Full variable domain (outside the CDR3, taken from reference TRBV7-8 and TRBJ2-5): GAGVSQSPRYKVAKRGQDVALRCDPISGHVSLFWYQQALGQGPEFLTYFQNEAQLDKSGLPSDRFFAERPEGSVSTLKIQRTQQEDSAVYLCASSSLRLLQREGLQETQYFGPGTRLLVL.

This clonotype was counted ten times or more. The junction differs from germline at one of its ends, possibly a read error. The chain recombines TRBV5-6 with TRBJ1-2; D is possibly TRBD1 (6 bases). The germline gives CDR1 SGHDT, CDR2 YYEEEE. The CDR3 spans 12 residues. The CDR3: CASTLPGAGYTF. The CDR3 DNA sequence: TGTGCCAGCACCTTGCCGGGGGCTGGCTACACCTTC.

This clonotype was seen at least ten times. J is TRBJ2-5 and V is TRBV7-2; D is ambiguous. The CDR3 consists of 13 residues. The V end lost 7 bases, the J end lost 2 bases, and 11 bases lay between the germline ends. Germline values: CDR1 SGHTA, CDR2 FQGNSA. The CDR3 spells CASNFVLQETQYF. CDR3 in DNA: TGTGCCAGCAATTTCGTTTTACAAGAGACCCAGTACTTC. Complete variable domain (other parts from reference TRBV7-2 and TRBJ2-5): GAGVSQSPSNKVTEKGKDVELRCDPISGHTALYWYRQSLGQGLEFLIYFQGNSAPDKSGLPSDRFSAERTGGSVSTLTIQRTQQEDSAVYLCASNFVLQETQYFGPGTRLLVL.

CDR3 bases: TGTGCCAGCAGCCAAGGGACCCGTCAAGAGACCCAGTACTTC. It translates to CASSQGTRQETQYF. The rearrangement links TRBV4-2 to TRBJ2-5, with D unresolved. V dropped 1 base and J dropped 2 bases, with 8 bases sitting between them. This CDR3 region has 14 residues. Germline CDR1 LGHNA, CDR2 YNFKEQ.

In its sample, this clonotype was seen many times. The rearrangement links TRBV5-1 to TRBJ1-6; a possible D gene is TRBD1 (6 bases). Trimming stripped 4 bases from V and 2 bases from J, with 7 bases between. There are 14 residues in the CDR3. Germline assignment: CDR1 SGHRS and CDR2 YFSETQ. The CDR3 DNA follows: TGCGCCAGCAGCCGGGACACCTATAATTCACCCCTCCACTTT. It is translated as CASSRDTYNSPLHF.

This clonotype was seen at least ten times. CDR3 protein: CASSFASLGKNIQYF. The CDR3 region has the DNA TGTGCCAGCAGTTTCGCCTCGTTAGGCAAAAACATTCAGTACTTC. V is TRBV6-2 or TRBV6-3 and J is TRBJ2-4; no firm D call. This CDR3 contains 15 residues. Germline V gene sequence: CDR1 MNHEY, CDR2 SVGEGT. V lost 4 bases, J lost 3 bases, and 13 bases lay in between.

The chain has TRBV28 and TRBJ2-7; TRBD1 might be the D (6 bases). CDR1 is MDHEN and CDR2 is SYDVKM in the germline V gene. CDR3 size: 17 residues. V lost 0 bases to trimming and J lost 3 bases, with 18 bases between them. This CDR3 is CASSLWVRTGSGYEQYF. The CDR3 bases are TGTGCCAGCAGTTTATGGGTACGAACAGGGTCAGGCTACGAGCAGTACTTC.